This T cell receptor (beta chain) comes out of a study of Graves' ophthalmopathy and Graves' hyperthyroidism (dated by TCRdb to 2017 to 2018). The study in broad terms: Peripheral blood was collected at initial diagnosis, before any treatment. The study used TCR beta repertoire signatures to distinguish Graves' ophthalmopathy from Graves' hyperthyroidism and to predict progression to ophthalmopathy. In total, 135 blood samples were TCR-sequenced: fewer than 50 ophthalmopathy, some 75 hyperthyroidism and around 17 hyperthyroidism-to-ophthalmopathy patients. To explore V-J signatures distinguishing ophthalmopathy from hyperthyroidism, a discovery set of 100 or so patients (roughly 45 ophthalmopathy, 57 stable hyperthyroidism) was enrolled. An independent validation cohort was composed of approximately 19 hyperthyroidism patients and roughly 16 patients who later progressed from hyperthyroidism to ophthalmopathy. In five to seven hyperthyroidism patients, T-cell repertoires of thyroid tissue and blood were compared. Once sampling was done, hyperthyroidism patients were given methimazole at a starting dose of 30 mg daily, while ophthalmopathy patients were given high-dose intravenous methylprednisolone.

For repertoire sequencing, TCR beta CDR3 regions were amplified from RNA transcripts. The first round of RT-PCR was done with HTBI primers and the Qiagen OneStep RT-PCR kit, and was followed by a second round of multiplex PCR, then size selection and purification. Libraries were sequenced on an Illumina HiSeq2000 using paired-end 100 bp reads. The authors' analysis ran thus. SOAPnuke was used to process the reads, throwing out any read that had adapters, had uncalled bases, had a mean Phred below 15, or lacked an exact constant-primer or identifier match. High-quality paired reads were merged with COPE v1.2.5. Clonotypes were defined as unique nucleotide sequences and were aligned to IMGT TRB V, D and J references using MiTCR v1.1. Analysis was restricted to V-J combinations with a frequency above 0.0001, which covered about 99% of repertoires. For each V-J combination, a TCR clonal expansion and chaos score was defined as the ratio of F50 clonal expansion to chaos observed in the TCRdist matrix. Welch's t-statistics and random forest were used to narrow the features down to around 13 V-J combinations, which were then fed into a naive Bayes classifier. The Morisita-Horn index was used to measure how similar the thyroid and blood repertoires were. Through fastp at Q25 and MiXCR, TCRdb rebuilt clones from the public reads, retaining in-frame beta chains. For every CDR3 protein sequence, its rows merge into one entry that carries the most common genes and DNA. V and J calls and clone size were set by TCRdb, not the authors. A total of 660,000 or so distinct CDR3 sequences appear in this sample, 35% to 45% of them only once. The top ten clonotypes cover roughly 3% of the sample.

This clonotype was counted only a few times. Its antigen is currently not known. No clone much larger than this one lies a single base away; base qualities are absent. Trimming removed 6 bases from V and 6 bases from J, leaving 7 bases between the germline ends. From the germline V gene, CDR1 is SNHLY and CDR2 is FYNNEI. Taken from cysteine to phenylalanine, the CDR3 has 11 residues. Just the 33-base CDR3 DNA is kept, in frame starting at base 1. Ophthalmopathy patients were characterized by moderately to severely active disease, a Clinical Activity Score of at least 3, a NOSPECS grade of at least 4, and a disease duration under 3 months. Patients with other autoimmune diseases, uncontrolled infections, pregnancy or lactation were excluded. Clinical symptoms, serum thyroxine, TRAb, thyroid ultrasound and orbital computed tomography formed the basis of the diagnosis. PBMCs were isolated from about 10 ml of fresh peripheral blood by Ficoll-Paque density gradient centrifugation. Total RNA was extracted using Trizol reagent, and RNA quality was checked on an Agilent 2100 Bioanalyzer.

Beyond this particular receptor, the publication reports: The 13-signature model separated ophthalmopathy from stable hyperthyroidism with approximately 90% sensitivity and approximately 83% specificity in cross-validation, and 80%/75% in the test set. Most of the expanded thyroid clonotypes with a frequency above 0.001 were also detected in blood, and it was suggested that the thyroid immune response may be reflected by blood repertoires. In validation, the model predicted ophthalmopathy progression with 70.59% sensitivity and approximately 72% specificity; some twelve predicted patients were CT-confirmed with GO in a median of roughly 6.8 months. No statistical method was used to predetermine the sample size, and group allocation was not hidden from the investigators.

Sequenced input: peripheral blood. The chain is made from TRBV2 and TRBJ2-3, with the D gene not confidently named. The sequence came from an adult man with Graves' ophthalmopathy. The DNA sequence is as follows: TGTGCCAGCAGGAAGGCGGATACGCAGTATTTT. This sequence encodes CASRKADTQYF.